Following are 32 T cell receptor beta chains from one sample sequenced in a study of T cells in women clearing cervical HPV infection. The method was immunoSEQ multiplex PCR; TCRdb's version includes in-frame clones alone and lacks a portion of them. This repertoire includes about 33,000 clones. Material: blood buffy coat. These receptors all stem from a woman aged 18 to 75 with a cervical HPV16 infection that either progressed to CIN3+ or cleared (not recorded which).

On this clone itself: The read ends 3 residues early relative to the CDR3; the germline J gene fills the gap. V usage is TRBV2 and J usage is TRBJ2-4; D is undetermined. The germline V and J ends were trimmed by 6 bases and 0 bases, with 9 bases remaining between them. This CDR3 contains 14 residues. Germline values: CDR1 SNHLY, CDR2 FYNNEI. Here the CDR3 reads CASRAALAKNIQYF. The CDR3 bases that were read are TGTGCCAGCAGGGCGGCATTAGCCAAAAACATT.

With regard to this clone: The CDR3 end falls 3 residues outside the read, so it is completed with the germline J gene. The rearrangement joins TRBV20-1 to TRBJ2-1; tentatively, D is TRBD2 (6 bases). Germline CDR1 DFQATT, CDR2 SNEGSKA (reference sequence). The CDR3 has 14 amino acids. The ends were cut back, 3 bases at V and 6 bases at J, with 15 bases in the middle. The sequenced part of the CDR3 DNA is TGCAGTGCTAGGGGCCGCGGGGATCTCAATGAG. It codes for CSARGRGDLNE. In full, the CDR3 is CSARGRGDLNEQFF.

Notes on this clone: The read comes to an end 3 residues before the CDR3 does, leaving the germline J gene to fill in the end. V is TRBV20-1 and J is TRBJ2-3; D not certain. In germline, CDR1 is DFQATT, CDR2 SNEGSKA (reference sequence). Between the trimmed V and J ends, which lost 6 bases and 0 bases, there was a span of 19 bases. The CDR3 totals 16 residues. CDR3 bases read: TGCAGTGCCCCGTCGCACTACCTCGACAGCACAGATACG. Translated: CSAPSHYLDSTDT. The whole CDR3 is CSAPSHYLDSTDTQYF.

With regard to this clone: The read stops 3 residues short of the end of the CDR3; the missing end is completed from the germline J gene. The chain carries TRBV5-1 and TRBJ2-2, with 11 bases that match TRBD1. Losses at the gene ends were 4 bases for V and 7 bases for J; bases not matched to a gene: 6. The CDR3 is 15 residues long. CDR1 and CDR2 (germline): SGHRS, YFSETQ. The CDR3 bases that were read are TGCGCCAGCAGCGCCCGGACAGGGGGCGACGGGGAG. Translated, it gives CASSARTGGDGE. The full CDR3 is CASSARTGGDGELFF.

Concerning this clone: The CDR3 end is not reached by the read, which stops 3 residues before it; the germline J gene fills it in. The rearrangement joins TRBV12-3 or TRBV12-4 to TRBJ1-5, with TRBD1 as a possible D gene (5 bases). Trimming left V 2 bases short and J 7 bases short, with 9 bases between. This CDR3 has 13 residues. The CDR3 reads CASSLSGYQPQHF. The sequenced part of the CDR3 DNA is TGTGCCAGCAGTTTATCAGGGTACCAGCCC.

Worth noting for this clone: The read terminates 3 residues ahead of where the CDR3 ends, so the germline J gene completes it. This chain joins TRBV20-1 and TRBJ1-1, with TRBD1 as a possible D gene (6 bases). In germline, CDR1 is DFQATT, CDR2 SNEGSKA (reference sequence). This CDR3 is 15 amino acids long. Trimming left V 1 base short and J 1 base short, with 13 bases between. This chain's CDR3 is CSARGGGPPNTEAFF. The covered CDR3 bases are TGCAGTGCTAGAGGCGGGGGCCCCCCGAACACTGAA.

About this clone: Sequencing ends 3 residues short of the CDR3 end; the germline J gene provides the rest. The V call is TRBV19, the J call TRBJ2-3, with a possible D match to TRBD1 (6 bases). The germline V gene encodes CDR1 LNHDA and CDR2 SQIVND (reference sequence). CDR3 length equals 16 residues. The CDR3 DNA, read in part, is TGTGCCAGTAGTAGAAATACAGGGTCGGGGTGGGAGACG. Its translation: CASSRNTGSGWET. The CDR3 in full is CASSRNTGSGWETQYF. The complete variable domain, with remaining parts taken from reference TRBV19 and TRBJ2-3, reads DGGITQSPKYLFRKEGQNVTLSCEQNLNHDAMYWYRQDPGQGLRLIYYSQIVNDFQKGDIAEGYSVSREKKESFPLTVTSAQKNPTAFYLCASSRNTGSGWETQYFGPGTRLTVL.

Remarks on this clone: The read ends 3 residues early relative to the CDR3; the germline J gene fills the gap. V gene TRBV29-1 combines with J gene TRBJ2-1; 9 bases line up with TRBD1. Germline V gene sequence: CDR1 SQVTM, CDR2 ANQGSEA. V dropped 1 base and J dropped 7; count of bases not matched to a gene: 8. This CDR3 is 15 amino acids long. The covered CDR3 bases are TGCAGCGTTGAAGCGCGGGACAGGGTTGGGAATGAG. Residues: CSVEARDRVGNE. The full CDR3 reads CSVEARDRVGNEQFF.

Remarks on this clone: The sequenced fragment ends 3 residues before the CDR3 boundary, so the rest is inferred from the germline J gene. The gene calls are TRBV29-1 and TRBJ2-1; D is possibly TRBD1 (5 bases). Trimming cost V 0 bases and J 4 bases, with 7 bases left between them. Germline CDR1 reads SQVTM; CDR2 reads ANQGSEA. This CDR3 spans 13 amino acids. CDR3 region: CSVEEDTYNEQFF. The sequenced CDR3 bases are TGCAGCGTTGAAGAGGACACTTACAATGAG.

In regard to this clone: The read ends 3 residues shy of where the CDR3 ends; the end is completed using the germline J gene. This chain uses TRBV5-1 with TRBJ1-1, with 7 bases matching TRBD1. The length of the CDR3 is 13 residues. The junction had 5 bases not matched to a gene; V was cut back by 2 bases and J by 7 bases. The germline CDR1 and CDR2 sequences are SGHRS and YFSETQ. The DNA read from the CDR3 is TGCGCCAGCAGCTTAGGGACAGTGAATGAA. Translation: CASSLGTVNE. The CDR3 in full is CASSLGTVNEAFF.

With regard to this clone: The DNA ends 3 residues before the CDR3 does, and the rest of the CDR3 is filled in from the germline J gene. The chain uses TRBV5-1 and TRBJ2-3, with TRBD1 as a possible D gene (5 bases). CDR1 is SGHRS and CDR2 is YFSETQ in the germline V gene. The length of the CDR3 is 16 residues. The V end was cut by 2 bases, the J end by 1 base, with 14 bases between. The CDR3 is CASSLAGRQRTDTQYF. The DNA read from the CDR3 is TGCGCCAGCAGCTTAGCAGGGCGTCAGCGCACAGATACG.

As concerns this clone: The read ends 3 residues early relative to the CDR3; the germline J gene fills the gap. This sequence joins TRBV5-4 and TRBJ1-6, with a weak D call TRBD1 (5 bases). Germline V gene sequence: CDR1 SGHNT, CDR2 YYREEE (reference sequence). There are 14 residues in the CDR3. Trimming cost V 4 bases and J 7 bases, with 12 bases left between them. The CDR3 reads CASSPGTQNSPLHF. The part of the CDR3 DNA that was read is TGTGCCAGCAGCCCCGGGACTCAAAATTCACCC.

In regard to this clone: Other DNA sequences within the sample encode an identical CDR3. The sequenced part of the CDR3 DNA is TGTGCCAGCAGTGACTACTTCGGACAGGGGGCGGGCACAGATACG. Amino acids: CASSDYFGQGAGTDT. From start to end, the CDR3 is CASSDYFGQGAGTDTQYF. This sequence joins TRBV6-4 and TRBJ2-3, with TRBD1 identical over 11 bases. The read stops 3 residues short of the end of the CDR3; the missing end is completed from the germline J gene. Germline loops: CDR1 MRHNA, CDR2 SNTAGT. Trimming at V came to 1 base and at J to 1 base, leaving 7 bases not matched to a gene. The CDR3 length is 18 residues.

Concerning this clone itself: An end of the junction does not agree with germline; a read error may underlie this. The CDR3 end is not reached by the read, which stops 3 residues before it; the germline J gene fills it in. This specimen includes other DNA sequences encoding the same CDR3. The chain joins TRBV6-1 to TRBJ1-3; no clear D gene. Germline V gene lookup returns CDR1 MNHNS and CDR2 SASEGT. The CDR3 is made up of 15 amino acids. The sequenced CDR3 bases are TGTGCCAGCAGTGCGGAACGCGCTGGGCCAAACACT. It specifies CASSAERAGPNT. The entire CDR3 protein is CASSAERAGPNTIYF.

Comment on this clone: The DNA ends 3 residues before the CDR3 does, and the rest of the CDR3 is filled in from the germline J gene. This chain connects TRBV7-2 to TRBJ2-4, with D possibly TRBD1 on 5 matching bases. CDR3 length equals 14 residues. Germline values: CDR1 SGHTA, CDR2 FQGNSA. The CDR3 sequence is CASSPHDSSYGQYF. The CDR3 bases that were read are TGTGCCAGCAGCCCCCATGACAGTTCCTATGGT.

In regard to this clone: The read ends 3 residues before the CDR3 terminus; that terminus is restored from the germline J gene. The rearrangement uses TRBV28 and TRBJ2-7; TRBD2 matches at 13 bases. J was trimmed by 3 bases and V by 6 bases; bases with no gene match: 5. This CDR3 spans 15 amino acids. The V gene's germline CDR1 is MDHEN and CDR2 SYDVKM. The part of the CDR3 DNA that was read is TGTGCCAGCAGGCCCGGACTAGCGGGGGTCTACGAG. It specifies CASRPGLAGVYE. The entire CDR3 is CASRPGLAGVYEQYF.

The CDR3 sequence is CASRGQGSGYTF. The covered CDR3 bases are TGTGCCAGCAGGGGACAGGGAAGTGGC. The rearrangement joins TRBV2 to TRBJ1-2; 9 bases align to TRBD1. Coverage ceases 3 residues before the CDR3 finishes, and the germline J gene fills in the end. In germline, CDR1 is SNHLY, CDR2 FYNNEI. The junction had 3 bases not matched to a gene; V was cut back by 6 bases and J by 7 bases. The CDR3 length is 12 residues. Full variable domain (rest looked up from reference TRBV2 and TRBJ1-2): EPEVTQTPSHQVTQMGQEVILRCVPISNHLYFYWYRQILGQKVEFLVSFYNNEISEKSEIFDDQFSVERPDGSNFTLKIRSTKLEDSAMYFCASRGQGSGYTFGSGTRLTVV.

Turning to this clone: The sequenced fragment ends 3 residues before the CDR3 boundary, so the rest is inferred from the germline J gene. The J gene is TRBJ2-3, the V gene TRBV2, with D perhaps matching TRBD1 (6 bases). The V gene lost 3 bases and the J gene lost 6 bases, with 7 bases spanning the gap. Germline-derived CDR1 and CDR2 are SNHLY and FYNNEI. CDR3 length equals 12 residues. This CDR3 reads CASSDRGDTQYF. The CDR3 DNA, read in part, is TGTGCCAGCAGTGACAGGGGCGATACG.

For this clone: The missing CDR3 end, 3 residues past where the read stops, is filled in from the germline J gene. The chain is built from TRBV4-1 and TRBJ2-7; 10 bases are shared with TRBD1. This CDR3 spans 17 amino acids. The germline V gene encodes CDR1 MGHRA and CDR2 YSYEKL. The V and J ends lost 0 bases and 4 bases, in that order; junction bases with no gene match: 9. Partial CDR3 DNA: TGCGCCAGCAGCCAAGATTTCGGAGACAGGGGGCTGTACGAG. Translation: CASSQDFGDRGLYE. The complete CDR3 reads CASSQDFGDRGLYEQYF.

Concerning this clone: Coverage ceases 3 residues before the CDR3 finishes, and the germline J gene fills in the end. The chain has TRBV5-1 and TRBJ2-7, with 7 positions matching TRBD2. Germline V gene lookup returns CDR1 SGHRS and CDR2 YFSETQ. The CDR3 has 14 residues. The V gene end was trimmed by 1 base and the J gene end by 2 bases; junction bases not matched to a gene: 3. CDR3 region: CASSLSLAAYEQYF. Partial CDR3 DNA: TGCGCCAGCAGCTTGAGTCTAGCGGCCTACGAG.

About this clone itself: Read coverage stops 3 residues before the CDR3 terminus; the germline J gene supplies the remainder. V and J are TRBV19 and TRBJ1-2; D not certain. This CDR3 has 11 residues. CDR1 LNHDA and CDR2 SQIVND come from the germline V gene (reference sequence). The CDR3 loop is CASSRGIDYTF. The sequenced CDR3 bases are TGTGCCAGTAGTCGGGGAATTGAC.

A word on this clone: With the read ending 3 residues before the CDR3 end, the germline J gene is used to fill in that end. The rearrangement joins TRBV25-1 to TRBJ2-2; TRBD1 matches 7 bases. Losses at the gene ends were 2 bases for V and 3 bases for J; bases not matched to a gene: 12. The V gene's germline CDR1 is MGHDK and CDR2 SYGVNS. This CDR3 spans 18 amino acids. The part of the CDR3 DNA that was read is TGTGCCAGCAGTGAAGGACCACAGGGGACAGAACACACCGGGGAG. Its protein product is CASSEGPQGTEHTGE. The whole CDR3 sequence is CASSEGPQGTEHTGELFF.

Worth noting for this clone: The CDR3 is cut off 3 residues early in the read; its end comes from the germline J gene. J is TRBJ2-3 and V is TRBV5-1; 8 nucleotides agree with TRBD1. The CDR3 contains 15 residues. Trimming at V came to 2 bases and at J to 2 bases, leaving 4 bases not matched to a gene. Germline V gives CDR1 SGHRS, CDR2 YFSETQ. This chain's CDR3 is CASSFQGAPTDTQYF. The part of the CDR3 DNA that was read is TGCGCCAGCAGCTTCCAGGGGGCGCCCACAGATACG.

As to this clone: The read stops 3 residues short of the end of the CDR3; the missing end is completed from the germline J gene. The chain is built from TRBV10-3 and TRBJ2-5; TRBD2 aligns across 8 bases. J lost 1 base, V lost 10 bases, and 5 bases had no gene match. The CDR3 spans 13 residues. CDR1 is ENHRY, CDR2 SYGVKD, per germline. CDR3 sequence: CASLRGVQETQYF. The sequenced part of the CDR3 DNA is TGTGCCAGCCTGCGGGGGGTCCAAGAGACC.

Comments on this clone: The read falls 3 residues short of the CDR3 end, and the missing part is taken from the germline J gene. The chain has TRBV19 and TRBJ1-6, with 7 nucleotides matching TRBD1. CDR1 and CDR2 from the germline V gene are LNHDA and SQIVND (reference sequence). The CDR3 runs to 17 residues. J lost 0 bases, V lost 8 bases, and 10 bases had no gene match. The CDR3 DNA, read in part, is TGTGCCAGTGGTAGACAGGGAGGAGGCTCCTATAATTCACCC. As protein: CASGRQGGGSYNSP. The whole CDR3 sequence reads CASGRQGGGSYNSPLHF.

As regards this clone: The read ends 3 residues early relative to the CDR3; the germline J gene fills the gap. V usage is TRBV19 and J usage is TRBJ1-2; D may be TRBD1 (6 bases). There are 14 residues in the CDR3. Per germline, CDR1 LNHDA and CDR2 SQIVND (reference sequence). The sequenced part of the CDR3 DNA is TGTGCCAGTAGTCCCCGGACAGCCTACAATGAC. This translates into CASSPRTAYND. The whole CDR3 sequence reads CASSPRTAYNDYTF.

A word on this clone: The observed sequence ends 3 residues before the CDR3 terminus, with the missing tail filled in from the germline J gene. The J gene is TRBJ1-2, the V gene TRBV19; 8 positions agree with TRBD1. V trimming: 6 bases; J trimming: 2 bases; junction bases outside the gene matches: 11. CDR3 size: 16 residues. Looked up from germline, CDR1 is LNHDA and CDR2 is SQIVND (reference sequence). The CDR3 DNA, read in part, is TGTGCCAGTAGCCAAACGGACAGGGCGGGGAACTATGGC. Translated, it gives CASSQTDRAGNYG. The full CDR3 sequence reads CASSQTDRAGNYGYTF. The variable domain in full, with the rest retrieved from reference TRBV19 and TRBJ1-2, is DGGITQSPKYLFRKEGQNVTLSCEQNLNHDAMYWYRQDPGQGLRLIYYSQIVNDFQKGDIAEGYSVSREKKESFPLTVTSAQKNPTAFYLCASSQTDRAGNYGYTFGSGTRLTVV.

On this clone itself: The sequenced fragment ends 3 residues before the CDR3 boundary, so the rest is inferred from the germline J gene. The chain employs TRBV30 and TRBJ2-1; 7 nucleotides agree with TRBD2. Germline V gives CDR1 GTSNPN, CDR2 SVGIG (reference sequence). The ends lost 1 base at V and 0 bases at J; junction bases unmatched: 18. This CDR3 has 20 residues. CDR3 in amino acids: CAWSGGIGGTNWISYNEQFF. The CDR3 bases that were read are TGTGCCTGGAGTGGAGGTATTGGCGGGACTAACTGGATCTCCTACAATGAG.

Note on this clone: The read finishes 3 residues shy of the CDR3 end, and the germline J gene is used to complete it. J is TRBJ2-2 and V is TRBV15, with 9 bases that match TRBD2. Germline V gives CDR1 LNHNV, CDR2 YYDKDF (reference sequence). This CDR3 comprises 18 residues. The junction had 9 bases not matched to a gene; V was cut back by 0 bases and J by 4 bases. Partial CDR3 DNA: TGTGCCACCAGCAGAGAGATCGGCGGGGGGGCGAGCACCGGGGAG. Translating gives CATSREIGGGASTGE. The entire CDR3 sequence reads CATSREIGGGASTGELFF.

With respect to this clone: The CDR3 goes on 3 residues after the read ends, and that part is filled in from the germline J gene. This chain joins TRBV18 and TRBJ1-2, with 9 bases fitting TRBD1. CDR3 length equals 16 residues. Germline CDR1 KGHSH, CDR2 LQKENI. The sequenced CDR3 bases are TGTGCCAGCTCACCACCGTGGGACAGGGTGGGTTACGAC. It is translated as CASSPPWDRVGYD. The complete CDR3 protein is CASSPPWDRVGYDYTF.

Remarks on this clone: The read is 3 residues too short to cover the CDR3 end, so that end is filled in from the germline J gene. This chain connects TRBV5-1 to TRBJ2-1, with TRBD2 matching over 8 bases. The CDR3 length is 18 residues. Germline V gene sequence: CDR1 SGHRS, CDR2 YFSETQ. V lost 0 bases, J lost 5 bases, and 13 bases stayed unmatched. CDR3 region: CASSLGSMAGGIHNEQFF. The covered CDR3 bases are TGCGCCAGCAGCTTGGGTTCTATGGCGGGGGGAATCCACAATGAG. Using reference TRBV5-1 and TRBJ2-1 for the parts outside the CDR3, the full variable domain is KAGVTQTPRYLIKTRGQQVTLSCSPISGHRSVSWYQQTPGQGLQFLFEYFSETQRNKGNFPGRFSGRQFSNSRSEMNVSTLELGDSALYLCASSLGSMAGGIHNEQFFGPGTRLTVL.

As concerns this clone: The read terminates 3 residues ahead of where the CDR3 ends, so the germline J gene completes it. The gene calls are TRBV5-5 and TRBJ2-2; D might be TRBD1 (5 bases). V gave up 0 bases and J gave up 8 bases, with 14 bases separating them. The CDR3 extends over 15 amino acids. CDR1 SGHKS and CDR2 YYEKEE come from the germline V gene (reference sequence). The DNA read from the CDR3 is TGTGCCAGCAGCTTGGAAACGACAGTACCGGGGGAG. This gives the protein CASSLETTVPGE. From start to end, the CDR3 is CASSLETTVPGELFF. Full variable domain (rest looked up from reference TRBV5-5 and TRBJ2-2): DAGVTQSPTHLIKTRGQQVTLRCSPISGHKSVSWYQQVLGQGPQFIFQYYEKEERGRGNFPDRFSARQFPNYSSELNVNALLLGDSALYLCASSLETTVPGELFFGEGSRLTVL.